This TCR beta chain was recovered during a study of blood T cell repertoires in COVID-19. The data were produced by immunoSEQ multiplex PCR, yet TCRdb's version contains in-frame clones alone and is incomplete. The data contain roughly 220,000 clones, roughly 89% of them singletons. From germline, CDR1 is GTSNPN and CDR2 SVGIG (reference sequence). With 0 bases clipped from V and 6 bases from J, the junction kept 1 base outside the gene matches. CDR3 length: 13 amino acids. The receptor was isolated from a woman in her forties who had recovered from COVID-19. Material for sequencing was PBMCs or T cells enriched from blood (not recorded which). The V and J genes are TRBV30 and TRBJ1-2; 10 bases agree with TRBD1. CDR3 bases: TGTGCCTGGAGTGTAGGACAGGGGGATGGCTACACCTTC. Translating gives CAWSVGQGDGYTF. The variable domain in full, completed from reference TRBV30 and TRBJ1-2, reads SQTIHQWPATLVQPVGSPLSLECTVEGTSNPNLYWYRQAAGRGLQLLFYSVGIGQISSEVPQNLSASRPQDRQFILSSKKLLLSDSGFYLCAWSVGQGDGYTFGSGTRLTVV.